This TCR beta chain was sequenced during a study of blood T cell repertoires in COVID-19. Measured with immunoSEQ multiplex PCR; TCRdb has only the in-frame clones, and not every one. Of a few hundred thousand clones in the sample, about 83% were seen once. This clone was counted only a few times. Trimming shortened V by 4 bases and J by 9 bases, and 17 bases separated the two germline ends. Per the germline V gene, CDR1 is SGHNT and CDR2 is YYREEE (reference sequence). CDR3 length equals 15 residues. The clonotype was recovered from a man aged 55-75 years who had recovered from COVID-19. Material for sequencing was peripheral blood. The chain links TRBV5-4 to TRBJ1-6; D not resolved. This CDR3 reads CASSVNNRGGSPLHF. As DNA, the CDR3 is TGTGCCAGCAGCGTAAACAACCGAGGAGGTTCACCCCTCCACTTT.